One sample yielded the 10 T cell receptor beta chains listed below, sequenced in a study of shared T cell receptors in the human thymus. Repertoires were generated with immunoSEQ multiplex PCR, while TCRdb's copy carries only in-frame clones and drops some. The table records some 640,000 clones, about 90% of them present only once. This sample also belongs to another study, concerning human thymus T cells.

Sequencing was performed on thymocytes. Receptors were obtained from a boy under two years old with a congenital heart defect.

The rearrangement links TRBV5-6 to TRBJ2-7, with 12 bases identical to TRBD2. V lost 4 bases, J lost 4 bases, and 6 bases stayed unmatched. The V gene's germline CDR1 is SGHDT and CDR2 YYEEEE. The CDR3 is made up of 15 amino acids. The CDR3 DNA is TGTGCCAGCAGCACACTAGCGGGGGGTTCGTACGAGCAGTACTTC. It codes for CASSTLAGGSYEQYF.

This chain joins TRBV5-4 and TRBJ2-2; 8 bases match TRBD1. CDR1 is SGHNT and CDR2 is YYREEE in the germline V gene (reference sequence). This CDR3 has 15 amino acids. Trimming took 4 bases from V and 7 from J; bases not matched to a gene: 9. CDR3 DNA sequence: TGTGCCAGCAGCCCACGGACAGGGTTCGACGGGGAGCTGTTTTTT. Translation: CASSPRTGFDGELFF.

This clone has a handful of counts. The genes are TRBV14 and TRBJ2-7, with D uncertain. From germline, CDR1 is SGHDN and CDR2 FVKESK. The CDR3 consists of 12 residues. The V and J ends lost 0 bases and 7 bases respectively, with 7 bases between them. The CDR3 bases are TGTGCCAGCAGCCAAGACAACGGTGAGCAGTACTTC. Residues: CASSQDNGEQYF.

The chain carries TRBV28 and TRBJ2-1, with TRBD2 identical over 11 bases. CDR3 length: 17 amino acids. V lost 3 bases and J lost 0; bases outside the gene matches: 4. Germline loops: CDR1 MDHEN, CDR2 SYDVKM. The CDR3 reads CASSFRTSGSSYNEQFF. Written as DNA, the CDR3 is TGTGCCAGCAGTTTCCGTACTAGCGGGAGCTCCTACAATGAGCAGTTCTTC.

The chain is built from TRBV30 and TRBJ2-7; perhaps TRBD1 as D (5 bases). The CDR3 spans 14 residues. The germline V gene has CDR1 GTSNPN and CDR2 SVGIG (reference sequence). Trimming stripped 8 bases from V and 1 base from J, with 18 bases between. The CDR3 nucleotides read TGTGCCAGAGACAGCCCGACAGATTCCTACGAGCAGTACTTC. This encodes CARDSPTDSYEQYF.

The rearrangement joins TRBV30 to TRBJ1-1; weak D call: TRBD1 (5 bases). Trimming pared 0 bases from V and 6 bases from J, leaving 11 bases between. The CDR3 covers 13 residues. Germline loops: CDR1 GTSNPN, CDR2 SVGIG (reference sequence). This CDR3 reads CAWSVRMGPEAFF. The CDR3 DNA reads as TGTGCCTGGAGTGTAAGGATGGGGCCTGAAGCTTTCTTT.

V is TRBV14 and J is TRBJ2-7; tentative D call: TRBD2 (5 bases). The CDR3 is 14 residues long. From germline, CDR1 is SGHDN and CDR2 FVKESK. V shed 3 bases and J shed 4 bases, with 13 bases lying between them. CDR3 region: CASSHGGLRYEQYF. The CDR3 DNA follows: TGTGCCAGCAGCCACGGCGGGCTTAGGTACGAGCAGTACTTC.

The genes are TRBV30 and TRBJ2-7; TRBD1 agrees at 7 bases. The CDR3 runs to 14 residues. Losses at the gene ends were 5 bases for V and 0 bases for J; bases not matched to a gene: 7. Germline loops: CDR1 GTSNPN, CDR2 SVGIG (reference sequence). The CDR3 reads CAWSRDSPSYEQYF. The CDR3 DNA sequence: TGTGCCTGGTCCCGGGACAGTCCCTCCTACGAGCAGTACTTC.

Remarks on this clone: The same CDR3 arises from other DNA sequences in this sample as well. This chain's CDR3 is CASSLGGTGELFF. The CDR3 DNA is TGTGCCAGCAGTTTAGGAGGGACCGGGGAGCTGTTTTTT. This chain joins TRBV28 and TRBJ2-2, with D possibly being TRBD2 (6 bases). Trimming pared 2 bases from V and 5 bases from J, leaving 6 bases between. Germline V gene data show CDR1 as MDHEN and CDR2 as SYDVKM. This CDR3 has 13 amino acids.

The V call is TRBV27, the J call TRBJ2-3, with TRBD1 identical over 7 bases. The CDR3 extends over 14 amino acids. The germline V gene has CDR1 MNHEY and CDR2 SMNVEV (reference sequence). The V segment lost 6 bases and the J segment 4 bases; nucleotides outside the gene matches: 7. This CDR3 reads CASRQGGRADTQYF. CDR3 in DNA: TGTGCCAGCAGGCAAGGGGGCAGGGCAGATACGCAGTATTTT.